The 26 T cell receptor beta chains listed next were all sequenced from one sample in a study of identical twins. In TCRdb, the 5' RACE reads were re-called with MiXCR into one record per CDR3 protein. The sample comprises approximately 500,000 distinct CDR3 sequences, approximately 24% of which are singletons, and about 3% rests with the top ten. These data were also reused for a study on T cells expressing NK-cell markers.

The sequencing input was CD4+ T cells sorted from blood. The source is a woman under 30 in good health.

CDR3 nucleotides: TGTGCCAGCAGTTTATTAGACGGAGCCTACGAGCAGTACTTC. This encodes CASSLLDGAYEQYF. V gene TRBV27 combines with J gene TRBJ2-7; D not certain. The CDR3 is made up of 14 amino acids. Germline values: CDR1 MNHEY, CDR2 SMNVEV (reference sequence). The V and J ends lost 1 base and 2 bases respectively, with 9 bases between them.

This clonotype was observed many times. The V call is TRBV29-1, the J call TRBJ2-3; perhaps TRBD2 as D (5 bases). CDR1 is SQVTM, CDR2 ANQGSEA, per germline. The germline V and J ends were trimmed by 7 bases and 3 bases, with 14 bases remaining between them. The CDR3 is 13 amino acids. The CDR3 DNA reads TGCAGCGGCCTGGTGGGAGAAACAGATACGCAGTATTTT. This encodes CSGLVGETDTQYF.

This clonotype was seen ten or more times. CDR3 in DNA: TGTGCCACCGGTAGTGTAGGAGAAACTGAAGCTTTCTTT. Its translation is CATGSVGETEAFF. The genes are TRBV10-3 and TRBJ1-1; no clear D gene. The CDR3 is 13 residues long. Per the germline V gene, CDR1 is ENHRY and CDR2 is SYGVKD. V lost 10 bases and J 5 bases, leaving 17 bases between the germline ends.

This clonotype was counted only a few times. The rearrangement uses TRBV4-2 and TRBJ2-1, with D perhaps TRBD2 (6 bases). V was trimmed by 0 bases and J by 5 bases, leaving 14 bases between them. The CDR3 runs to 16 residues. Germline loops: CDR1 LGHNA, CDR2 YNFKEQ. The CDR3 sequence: CASSQDPGVTNNEQFF. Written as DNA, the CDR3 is TGTGCCAGCAGCCAAGATCCGGGGGTGACCAACAATGAGCAGTTCTTC.

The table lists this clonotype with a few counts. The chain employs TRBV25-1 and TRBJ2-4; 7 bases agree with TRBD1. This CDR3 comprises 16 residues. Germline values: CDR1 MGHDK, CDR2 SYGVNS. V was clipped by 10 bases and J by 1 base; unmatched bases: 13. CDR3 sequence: CANPTTPQGAKNIQYF. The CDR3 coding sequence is TGTGCCAACCCTACTACACCACAGGGGGCCAAAAACATTCAGTACTTC.

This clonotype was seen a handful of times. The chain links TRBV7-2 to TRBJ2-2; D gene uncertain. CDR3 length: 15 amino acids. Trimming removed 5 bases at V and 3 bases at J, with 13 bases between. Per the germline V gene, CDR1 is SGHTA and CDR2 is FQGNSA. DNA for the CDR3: TGTGCCAGCAGCCTCCGAGGACGGGACACCGGGGAGCTGTTTTTT. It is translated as CASSLRGRDTGELFF.

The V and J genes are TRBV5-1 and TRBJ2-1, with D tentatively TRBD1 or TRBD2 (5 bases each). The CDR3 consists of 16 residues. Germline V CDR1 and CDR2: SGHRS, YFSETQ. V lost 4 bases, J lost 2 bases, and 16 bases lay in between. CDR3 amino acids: CASSLGRLPAYNEQFF. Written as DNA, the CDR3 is TGCGCCAGCAGCCTGGGACGGCTACCTGCCTACAATGAGCAGTTCTTC.

This CDR3 is CASSRQGFENEQFF. Written as DNA, the CDR3 is TGTGCCAGCAGCCGACAGGGATTCGAAAATGAGCAGTTCTTC. The rearrangement uses TRBV9 and TRBJ2-1; 7 nucleotides align to TRBD1. J was trimmed by 7 bases and V by 4 bases; bases with no gene match: 8. CDR1 and CDR2 (germline): SGDLS, YYNGEE. The CDR3 loop spans 14 amino acids.

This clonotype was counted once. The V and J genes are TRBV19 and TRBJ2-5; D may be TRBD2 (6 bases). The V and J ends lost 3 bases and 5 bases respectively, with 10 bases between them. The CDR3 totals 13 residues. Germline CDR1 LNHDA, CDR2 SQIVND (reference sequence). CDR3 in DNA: TGTGCCAGTAGTATTCGGGAGTTGGAGACCCAGTACTTC. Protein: CASSIRELETQYF.

The CDR3 nucleotides read TGTGCCAGCAGCTTCGGGACAGGAGACTTATACGAGCAGTACTTC. Its translation is CASSFGTGDLYEQYF. This sequence joins TRBV7-9 and TRBJ2-7, with TRBD1 matching 8 bases. Trimming cost V 3 bases and J 4 bases; bases outside gene matches: 8. The CDR3 has 15 residues. Germline V gene lookup returns CDR1 SEHNR and CDR2 FQNEAQ (reference sequence).

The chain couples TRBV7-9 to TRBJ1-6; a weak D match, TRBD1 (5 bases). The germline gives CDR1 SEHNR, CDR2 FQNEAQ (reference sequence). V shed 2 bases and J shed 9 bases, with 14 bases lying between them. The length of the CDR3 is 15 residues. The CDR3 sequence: CASSLRAGKGSPLHF. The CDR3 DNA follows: TGTGCCAGCAGCTTAAGGGCAGGGAAGGGTTCACCCCTCCACTTT.

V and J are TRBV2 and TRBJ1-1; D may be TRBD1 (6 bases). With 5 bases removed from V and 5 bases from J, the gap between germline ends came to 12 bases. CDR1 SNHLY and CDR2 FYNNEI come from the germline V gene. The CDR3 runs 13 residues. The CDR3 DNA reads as TGTGCCAGCAGTCAACAGGGAGAAACTGAAGCTTTCTTT. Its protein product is CASSQQGETEAFF.

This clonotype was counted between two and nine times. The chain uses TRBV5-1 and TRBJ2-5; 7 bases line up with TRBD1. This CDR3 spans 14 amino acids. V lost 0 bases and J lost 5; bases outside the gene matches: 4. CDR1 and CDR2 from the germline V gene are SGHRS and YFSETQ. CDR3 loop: CASSLEDRRETQYF. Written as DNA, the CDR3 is TGCGCCAGCAGCTTGGAGGACAGGAGGGAGACCCAGTACTTC.

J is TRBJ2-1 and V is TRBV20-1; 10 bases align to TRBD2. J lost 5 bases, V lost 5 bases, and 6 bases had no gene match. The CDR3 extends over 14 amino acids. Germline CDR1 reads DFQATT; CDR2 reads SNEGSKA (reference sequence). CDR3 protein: CSAYSGRINNEQFF. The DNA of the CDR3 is TGCAGTGCTTATAGCGGGAGGATCAACAATGAGCAGTTCTTC.

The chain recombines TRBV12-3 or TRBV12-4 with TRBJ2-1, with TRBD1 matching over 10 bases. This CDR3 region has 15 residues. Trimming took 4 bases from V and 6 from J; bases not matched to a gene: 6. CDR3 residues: CASSSGTGAFNEQFF. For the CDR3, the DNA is TGTGCCAGCAGTTCCGGGACAGGGGCGTTCAATGAGCAGTTCTTC.

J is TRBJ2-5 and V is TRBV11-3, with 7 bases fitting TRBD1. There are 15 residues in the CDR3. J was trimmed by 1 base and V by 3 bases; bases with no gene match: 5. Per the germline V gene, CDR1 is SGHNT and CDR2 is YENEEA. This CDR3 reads CASSFSGQFQETQYF. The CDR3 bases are TGTGCCAGCAGCTTTTCGGGACAGTTCCAAGAGACCCAGTACTTC.

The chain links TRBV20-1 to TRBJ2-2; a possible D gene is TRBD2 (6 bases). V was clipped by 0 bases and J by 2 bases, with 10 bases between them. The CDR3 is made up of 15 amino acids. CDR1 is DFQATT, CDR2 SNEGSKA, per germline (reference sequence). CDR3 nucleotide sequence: TGCAGTGCTAGAGATTCGGGAGCTAACACCGGGGAGCTGTTTTTT. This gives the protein CSARDSGANTGELFF.

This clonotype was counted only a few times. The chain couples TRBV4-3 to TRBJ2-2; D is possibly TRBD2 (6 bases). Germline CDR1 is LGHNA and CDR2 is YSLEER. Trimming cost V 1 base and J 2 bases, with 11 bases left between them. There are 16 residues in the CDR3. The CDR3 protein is CASSQVAGTNTGELFF. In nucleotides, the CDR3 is TGCGCCAGCAGCCAAGTGGCGGGAACTAACACCGGGGAGCTGTTTTTT.

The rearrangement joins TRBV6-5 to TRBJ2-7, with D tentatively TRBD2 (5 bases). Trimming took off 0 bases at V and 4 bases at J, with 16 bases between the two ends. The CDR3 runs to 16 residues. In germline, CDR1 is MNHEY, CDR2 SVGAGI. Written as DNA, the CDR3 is TGTGCCAGCAGTTACTCGAGGGAAGGACGCAAATACGAGCAGTACTTC. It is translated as CASSYSREGRKYEQYF.

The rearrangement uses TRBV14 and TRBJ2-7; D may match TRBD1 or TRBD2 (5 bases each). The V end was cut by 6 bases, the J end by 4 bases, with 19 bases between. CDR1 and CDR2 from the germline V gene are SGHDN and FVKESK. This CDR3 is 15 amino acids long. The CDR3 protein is CASRDAFRDRYEQYF. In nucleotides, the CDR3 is TGTGCCAGCAGGGACGCATTCAGGGACCGATACGAGCAGTACTTC.

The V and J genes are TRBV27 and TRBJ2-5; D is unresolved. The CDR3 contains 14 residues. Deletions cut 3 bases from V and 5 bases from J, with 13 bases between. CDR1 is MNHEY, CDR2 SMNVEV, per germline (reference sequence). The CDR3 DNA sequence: TGTGCCAGCAGTTTCGACGGGCCCTGGGAGACCCAGTACTTC. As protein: CASSFDGPWETQYF.

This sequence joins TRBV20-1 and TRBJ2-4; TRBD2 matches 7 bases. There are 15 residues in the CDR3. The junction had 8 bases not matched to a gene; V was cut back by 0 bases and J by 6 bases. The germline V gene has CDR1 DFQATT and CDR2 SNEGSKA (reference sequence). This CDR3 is CSARDQKTSRNIQYF. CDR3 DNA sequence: TGCAGTGCTAGAGATCAGAAGACTAGCAGAAACATTCAGTACTTC.

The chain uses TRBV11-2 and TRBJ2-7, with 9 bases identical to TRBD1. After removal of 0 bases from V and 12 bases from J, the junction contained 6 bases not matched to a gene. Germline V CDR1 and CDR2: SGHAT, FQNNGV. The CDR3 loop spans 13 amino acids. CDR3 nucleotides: TGTGCCAGCAGCTTAGAGCGGGACAGGGATCCGTACTTC. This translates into CASSLERDRDPYF.

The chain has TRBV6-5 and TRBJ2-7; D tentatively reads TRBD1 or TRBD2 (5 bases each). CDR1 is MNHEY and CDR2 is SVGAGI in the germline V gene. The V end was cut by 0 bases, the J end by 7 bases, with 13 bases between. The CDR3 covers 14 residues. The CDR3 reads CASSYSPGPGEQYF. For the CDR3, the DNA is TGTGCCAGCAGTTACTCACCGGGGCCGGGTGAGCAGTACTTC.

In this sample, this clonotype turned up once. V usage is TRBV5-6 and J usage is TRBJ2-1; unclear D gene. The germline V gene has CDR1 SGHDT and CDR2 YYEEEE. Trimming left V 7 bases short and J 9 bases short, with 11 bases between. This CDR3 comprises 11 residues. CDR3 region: CASRLTGEQFF. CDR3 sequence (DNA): TGTGCCAGCCGCCTGACGGGTGAGCAGTTCTTC.

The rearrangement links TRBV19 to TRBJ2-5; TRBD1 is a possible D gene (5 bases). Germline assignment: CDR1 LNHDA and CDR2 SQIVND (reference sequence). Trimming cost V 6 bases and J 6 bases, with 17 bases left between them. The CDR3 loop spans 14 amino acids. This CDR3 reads CASSRDTRGKTQYF. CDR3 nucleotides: TGTGCCAGTAGCAGGGATACAAGAGGAAAGACCCAGTACTTC.